These 27 T cell receptor beta chains were sequenced from one sample in a study of T cell responses to AZD1222 COVID-19 vaccine. Repertoires were generated with immunoSEQ multiplex PCR, while TCRdb's copy carries only in-frame clones and drops some. The table shows about 52,000 clones, with approximately 86% occurring only once. The starting material was peripheral blood, obtained 28 days after the second AZD1222 dose. The receptor set was obtained from an adult who received the AZD1222 COVID-19 vaccine.

The chain links TRBV28 to TRBJ2-1; 9 positions agree with TRBD1. CDR3 length equals 15 residues. Trimming took 6 bases from V and 4 from J; bases not matched to a gene: 7. CDR1 and CDR2 (germline): MDHEN, SYDVKM. Written as DNA, the CDR3 is TGTGCCAGCAGCCCACAGGGGGCGAGGTACAATGAGCAGTTCTTC. Protein: CASSPQGARYNEQFF.

The V gene is TRBV28, the J gene TRBJ2-3; D is undetermined. Germline-derived CDR1 and CDR2 are MDHEN and SYDVKM. CDR3 length: 12 amino acids. Trimming took off 3 bases at V and 6 bases at J, with 7 bases between the two ends. In DNA, the CDR3 is TGTGCCAGCAGTTTTAGAGCGGATACGCAGTATTTT. This sequence encodes CASSFRADTQYF.

The chain recombines TRBV27 with TRBJ2-1; D might be TRBD1 (6 bases). Germline V lookup: CDR1 MNHEY, CDR2 SMNVEV (reference sequence). This CDR3 has 16 amino acids. Deletions cut 5 bases from V and 4 bases from J, with 18 bases between. Written as DNA, the CDR3 is TGTGCCAGCAGTCAGCTACAGGGAAAGTCTTACAATGAGCAGTTCTTC. This gives the protein CASSQLQGKSYNEQFF.

The chain combines TRBV30 with TRBJ2-2; the D gene is possibly TRBD2 (6 bases). Trimming pared 2 bases from V and 7 bases from J, leaving 23 bases between. This CDR3 comprises 17 residues. Germline V gene lookup returns CDR1 GTSNPN and CDR2 SVGIG (reference sequence). The CDR3 nucleotides are TGTGCCTGGAGTCAGCCCTTGGGCCAAACCGGGAGCGGGGAGCTGTTTTTT. Amino acid sequence: CAWSQPLGQTGSGELFF.

The chain joins TRBV28 to TRBJ1-2; D may be TRBD1 (5 bases). V dropped 3 bases and J dropped 8 bases, with 22 bases sitting between them. The CDR3 is made up of 16 amino acids. Germline V CDR1 and CDR2: MDHEN, SYDVKM. The CDR3 region is CASSLGPGWGLRGYTF. As DNA, the CDR3 is TGTGCCAGCAGTTTGGGTCCGGGTTGGGGCCTTCGGGGCTACACCTTC.

The CDR3 nucleotides read TGCAGCGTAACCGGGACCGGGAGGGAGACCCAGTACTTC. Its translation: CSVTGTGRETQYF. The chain joins TRBV29-1 to TRBJ2-5; 7 bases are shared with TRBD2. The CDR3 sequence is 13 residues long. Germline assignment: CDR1 SQVTM and CDR2 ANQGSEA. Unmatched junction bases numbered 9, after V lost 6 bases and J lost 5 bases.

The chain is built from TRBV7-9 and TRBJ1-1; tentative D call: TRBD1 (5 bases). This CDR3 is built from 12 residues. In germline, CDR1 is SEHNR, CDR2 FQNEAQ (reference sequence). V lost 5 bases, J lost 9 bases, and 13 bases lay in between. DNA for the CDR3: TGTGCCAGCAGCCCCGGGACGGAGAAAGCTTTCTTT. This translates into CASSPGTEKAFF.

The V and J genes are TRBV10-3 and TRBJ2-7; 8 bases fit TRBD1. CDR1 and CDR2 (germline): ENHRY, SYGVKD. The CDR3 length is 14 residues. Unmatched junction bases numbered 8, after V lost 6 bases and J lost 4 bases. CDR3: CAISSTGAGYEQYF. CDR3 nucleotide sequence: TGTGCCATCAGCTCGACAGGGGCTGGGTACGAGCAGTACTTC.

This chain uses TRBV19 with TRBJ2-7; TRBD2 is a possible D gene (6 bases). CDR1 and CDR2 (germline): LNHDA, SQIVND (reference sequence). The CDR3 has 18 residues. V was cut by 2 bases and J by 2 bases, with 22 bases left in between. In DNA form, the CDR3 reads TGTGCCAGTAGTATATCGGGAGCCACCGGGCGGCAGGCCTACGAGCAGTACTTC. The encoded protein is CASSISGATGRQAYEQYF.

The V gene is TRBV6-1, the J gene TRBJ2-1; D may be TRBD1 or TRBD2 (6 bases each). The CDR3 is 14 amino acids. The germline V gene has CDR1 MNHNS and CDR2 SASEGT. The ends were cut back, 2 bases at V and 9 bases at J, with 14 bases in the middle. CDR3 region: CASSERGTWGEQFF. DNA of the CDR3: TGTGCCAGCAGTGAAAGGGGGACTTGGGGTGAGCAGTTCTTC.

This rearrangement joins TRBV7-9 to TRBJ2-3; either TRBD1 or TRBD2 may supply D (11 bases each). Germline V gene lookup returns CDR1 SEHNR and CDR2 FQNEAQ (reference sequence). This CDR3 spans 16 amino acids. V was shortened by 0 bases and J by 11 bases, with 21 bases between the two germline ends. CDR3 nucleotide sequence: TGTGCCAGCAGCTTAGCGGGGGACAGGGGGACTAGCGGGCAGTATTTT. It encodes CASSLAGDRGTSGQYF.

The J gene is TRBJ2-1, the V gene TRBV19; no reliable D call. The V gene's germline CDR1 is LNHDA and CDR2 SQIVND (reference sequence). The CDR3 is 11 residues long. V was trimmed by 5 bases and J by 8 bases, leaving 7 bases between them. CDR3 protein: CASSRQHEQFF. In DNA, the CDR3 is TGTGCCAGTAGTCGGCAGCATGAGCAGTTCTTC.

The chain is built from TRBV19 and TRBJ1-6; 7 positions match TRBD1. Per germline, CDR1 LNHDA and CDR2 SQIVND (reference sequence). V gave up 3 bases and J gave up 10 bases; unmatched junction bases: 9. The CDR3 contains 15 residues. This chain's CDR3 is CASSIGGQIGSPLHF. Here the CDR3 DNA reads TGTGCCAGTAGTATCGGGGGACAGATCGGGTCACCCCTCCACTTT.

The rearrangement uses TRBV5-1 and TRBJ1-2; no clear D gene. V gave up 0 bases and J gave up 8 bases, with 14 bases separating them. The CDR3 is 14 residues long. The germline gives CDR1 SGHRS, CDR2 YFSETQ. This chain's CDR3 is CASSLEGANLGYTF. The CDR3 coding sequence is TGCGCCAGCAGCTTGGAGGGCGCGAACTTAGGCTACACCTTC.

Comments on this clone: The junction differs from germline at one of its ends, possibly a read error. The chain links TRBV6-4 to TRBJ1-1; possibly TRBD1 for D (6 bases). The CDR3 runs to 14 residues. Per the germline V gene, CDR1 is MRHNA and CDR2 is SNTAGT. As DNA, the CDR3 is TGTGCCAGCCGGGACACAGATATGAACACTGAAACTTTCTTT. Translated, it gives CASRDTDMNTETFF.

The V and J genes are TRBV6-5 and TRBJ1-4; tentative D call: TRBD1 (5 bases). This CDR3 has 13 amino acids. CDR1 is MNHEY, CDR2 SVGAGI, per germline. V was pared by 9 bases and J by 7 bases, with 15 bases between. The CDR3 sequence: CARNMGGGEKLFF. The DNA of the CDR3 is TGTGCCAGGAATATGGGCGGGGGTGAAAAACTGTTTTTT.

In its sample, this clone was seen once. One junction end disagrees with the germline gene, perhaps due to a read error. The CDR3 here is CASSLGPSYEQYF. The CDR3 nucleotides read TGTGCTAGCAGCTTAGGCCCGTCCTACGAGCAGTACTTC. The chain carries TRBV7-7 and TRBJ2-7, with D uncertain. Germline assignment: CDR1 SSHAT and CDR2 FNYEAQ (reference sequence). The CDR3 covers 13 residues.

The chain is built from TRBV10-3 and TRBJ1-5, with TRBD1 matching over 8 bases. This CDR3 spans 15 amino acids. The germline CDR1 and CDR2 sequences are ENHRY and SYGVKD. Trimming removed 11 bases from V and 0 bases from J; junction bases left unmatched: 9. The CDR3 loop is CAAATGQDSNQPQHF. As DNA, the CDR3 is TGTGCCGCCGCCACGGGACAGGATAGCAATCAGCCCCAGCATTTT.

This chain joins TRBV19 and TRBJ2-6; D is ambiguous. V was pared by 5 bases and J by 0 bases, with 14 bases between. The CDR3 is made up of 17 amino acids. CDR1 and CDR2 from the germline V gene are LNHDA and SQIVND (reference sequence). The CDR3 DNA follows: TGTGCCAGTAGTCTCGGACCTACTACCTCTGGGGCCAACGTCCTGACTTTC. Translating gives CASSLGPTTSGANVLTF.

V usage is TRBV18 and J usage is TRBJ1-1; D might be TRBD1 (6 bases). CDR1 is KGHSH and CDR2 is LQKENI in the germline V gene. V lost 1 base, J lost 0 bases, and 12 bases lay in between. The CDR3 spans 16 residues. The CDR3 loop reads CASSPQTGGMNTEAFF. The CDR3 DNA is TGTGCCAGCTCACCACAGACAGGAGGCATGAACACTGAAGCTTTCTTT. Full variable domain (outside the CDR3, taken from reference TRBV18 and TRBJ1-1): NAGVMQNPRHLVRRRGQEARLRCSPMKGHSHVYWYRQLPEEGLKFMVYLQKENIIDESGMPKERFSAEFPKEGPSILRIQQVVRGDSAAYFCASSPQTGGMNTEAFFGQGTRLTVV.

The rearrangement links TRBV7-9 to TRBJ2-3, with D uncertain. V gave up 4 bases and J gave up 2 bases, with 16 bases separating them. The CDR3 is made up of 16 amino acids. Per germline, CDR1 SEHNR and CDR2 FQNEAQ (reference sequence). CDR3 bases: TGTGCCAGCAGCTCTCCTGTTGTGGTTACCACAGATACGCAGTATTTT. This translates into CASSSPVVVTTDTQYF.

This clone was counted a few times. V is TRBV29-1 and J is TRBJ2-5; D is uncertain. This CDR3 spans 11 amino acids. Trimming shortened V by 6 bases and J by 2 bases, and 7 bases separated the two germline ends. The germline CDR1 and CDR2 sequences are SQVTM and ANQGSEA. CDR3 amino acids: CSVRPQETQYF. The CDR3 coding sequence is TGCAGCGTCCGCCCTCAAGAGACCCAGTACTTC. The full variable domain, with the rest looked up from reference TRBV29-1 and TRBJ2-5, is SAVISQKPSRDICQRGTSLTIQCQVDSQVTMMFWYRQQPGQSLTLIATANQGSEATYESGFVIDKFPISRPNLTFSTLTVSNMSPEDSSIYLCSVRPQETQYFGPGTRLLVL.

The rearrangement links TRBV7-3 to TRBJ2-1; 8 nucleotides agree with TRBD2. The CDR3 extends over 15 amino acids. Germline loops: CDR1 SGHTA, CDR2 FQGTGA. After removal of 6 bases from V and 7 bases from J, the junction contained 11 bases not matched to a gene. The CDR3 reads CASRALAEVSNEQFF. Written as DNA, the CDR3 is TGTGCCAGCAGGGCACTAGCGGAAGTTTCTAATGAGCAGTTCTTC.

Worth noting for this clone: This sample includes further DNA sequences coding for the same CDR3. The CDR3 coding sequence is TGTGCCAGCAGTGTCGCAGAGGTCGAGCAGTACTTC. It yields the protein CASSVAEVEQYF. The chain is built from TRBV2 and TRBJ2-7; the D is unclear. This CDR3 contains 12 residues. Germline assignment: CDR1 SNHLY and CDR2 FYNNEI. V was shortened by 4 bases and J by 6 bases, with 10 bases between the two germline ends.

The V call is TRBV7-3, the J call TRBJ2-1; 7 bases match TRBD2. The length of the CDR3 is 12 residues. The V segment lost 5 bases and the J segment 11 bases; nucleotides outside the gene matches: 6. Germline CDR1 SGHTA, CDR2 FQGTGA. CDR3 protein: CASSHPGGKQFF. DNA for the CDR3: TGTGCCAGCAGCCACCCCGGGGGGAAGCAGTTCTTC.

The CDR3 loop reads CASSPSGSGRSTDTQYF. Written as DNA, the CDR3 is TGTGCCAGCAGTCCATCCGGGAGCGGCAGGAGCACAGATACGCAGTATTTT. The chain employs TRBV28 and TRBJ2-3; possible D gene TRBD2, 6 bases. The CDR3 runs to 17 residues. The germline V and J ends were trimmed by 5 bases and 0 bases, with 18 bases remaining between them. Germline V gives CDR1 MDHEN, CDR2 SYDVKM.

The chain combines TRBV6-5 with TRBJ2-2; the D gene is possibly TRBD1 (5 bases). The CDR3 is made up of 14 amino acids. Between the trimmed V and J ends, which lost 3 bases and 4 bases, there was a span of 9 bases. CDR1 is MNHEY and CDR2 is SVGAGI in the germline V gene. The CDR3 reads CASSYFQGTGELFF. The CDR3 region has the DNA TGTGCCAGCAGTTATTTCCAGGGCACCGGGGAGCTGTTTTTT.